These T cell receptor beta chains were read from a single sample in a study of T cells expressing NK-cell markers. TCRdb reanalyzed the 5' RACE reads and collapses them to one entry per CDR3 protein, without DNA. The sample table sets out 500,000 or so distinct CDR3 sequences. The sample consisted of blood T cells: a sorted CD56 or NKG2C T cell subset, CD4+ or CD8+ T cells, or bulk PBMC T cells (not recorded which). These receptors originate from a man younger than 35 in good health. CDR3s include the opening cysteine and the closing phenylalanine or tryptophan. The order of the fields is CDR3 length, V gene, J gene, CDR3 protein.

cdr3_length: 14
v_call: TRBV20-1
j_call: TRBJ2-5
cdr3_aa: CSARRRGGLETQYF

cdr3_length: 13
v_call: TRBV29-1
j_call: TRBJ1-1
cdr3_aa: CSAVGRGNTEAFF

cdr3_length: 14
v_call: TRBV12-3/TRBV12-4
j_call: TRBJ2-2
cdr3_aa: CATRQGAETGELFF

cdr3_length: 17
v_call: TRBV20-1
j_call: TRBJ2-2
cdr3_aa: CSARDRRGGPYTGELFF

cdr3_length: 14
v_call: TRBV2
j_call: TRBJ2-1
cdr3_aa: CASSEGQNYNEQFF

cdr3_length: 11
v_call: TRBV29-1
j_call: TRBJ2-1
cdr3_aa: CSPGRGGEQFF

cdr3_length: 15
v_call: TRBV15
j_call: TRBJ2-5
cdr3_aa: CATSRDLTVLETQYF

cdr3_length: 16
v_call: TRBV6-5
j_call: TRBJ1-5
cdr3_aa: CASSPSDRGGNQPQHF

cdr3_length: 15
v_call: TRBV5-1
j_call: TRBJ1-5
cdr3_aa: CASSPRGGQSQPQHF

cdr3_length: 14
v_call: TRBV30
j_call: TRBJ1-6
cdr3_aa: CAWSVGFYNSPLHF

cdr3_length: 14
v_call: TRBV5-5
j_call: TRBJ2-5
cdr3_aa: CASSRRDRGETQYF

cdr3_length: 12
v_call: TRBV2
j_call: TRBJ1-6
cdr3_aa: CASTNGGSPLHF